The following is a T cell receptor (beta chain) sequence with its context. What it binds is unknown. This table comes from immunoSEQ multiplex PCR, and its TCRdb copy is limited to in-frame clones, with some not included. The table has about 140,000 clones, approximately 93% seen once. These data come from a study of T cell responses to AZD1222 COVID-19 vaccine. The CDR3 has 15 amino acids. V shed 4 bases and J 3 bases; nucleotides not matched to a gene: 8. Germline CDR1 is SGHRS and CDR2 is YFSETQ. General study results and limits: Clonal diversity may have been underestimated, and the donors were mostly white British, with more females than males. Two AZD1222 administrations were followed by greater Spike-specific TCR breadth and depth.

The gene calls are TRBV5-1 and TRBJ1-1, with 8 positions matching TRBD1. This sequence was found in an adult in good health. The sample was peripheral blood, taken on day 0 of MenACWY control vaccination. CDR3 protein: CASSLTGQGDTEAFF. In DNA, the CDR3 is TGCGCCAGCAGCCTAACCGGACAGGGCGACACTGAAGCTTTCTTT.